Each of the 14 T cell receptor beta chains below was sequenced from the same sample in a study of cytomegalovirus exposure and HLA in healthy donors (dated by TCRdb to 2017 to 2019). Libraries were built with the immunoSEQ multiplex PCR assay. A mixture of 60 forward primers for TCR Vbeta segments and 13 reverse primers for TCR Jbeta segments was used in the multiplex PCR. TCRdb took this table from immuneACCESS and kept in-frame rearrangements with V and J called. Such tables lack part of the clones; where checked against another copy, unresolved V genes explain under half of the gap, and the rest is unexplained. The sample records about 130,000 clones, over 60% of which are singletons. The ten largest clones take up 2% of the sample. Source material: PBMCs. Receptor source: a man aged 25-40 years in good health and CMV-seronegative.

This rearrangement joins TRBV6-1 to TRBJ2-3; 7 bases are a match to TRBD2. Germline V gene lookup returns CDR1 MNHNS and CDR2 SASEGT. The CDR3 is made up of 14 amino acids. J gave up 2 bases and V 5 bases, and 4 bases lay outside the gene matches. CDR3 sequence: CASSTGGYTDTQYF. In DNA form, the CDR3 reads TGTGCCAGCAGTACCGGGGGGTACACAGATACGCAGTATTTT.

This chain joins TRBV5-5 and TRBJ2-1; 8 positions match TRBD2. The CDR3 sequence is 15 residues long. V gave up 4 bases and J gave up 0 bases; unmatched junction bases: 3. The germline V gene encodes CDR1 SGHKS and CDR2 YYEKEE (reference sequence). The CDR3 spells CASSGSGSSYNEQFF. The CDR3 nucleotides are TGTGCCAGCAGCGGGAGCGGGAGCTCCTACAATGAGCAGTTCTTC. Complete variable domain (other parts from reference TRBV5-5 and TRBJ2-1): DAGVTQSPTHLIKTRGQQVTLRCSPISGHKSVSWYQQVLGQGPQFIFQYYEKEERGRGNFPDRFSARQFPNYSSELNVNALLLGDSALYLCASSGSGSSYNEQFFGPGTRLTVL.

Only one count was recorded for this clone. V gene TRBV5-1 combines with J gene TRBJ1-2, with TRBD1 matching 7 bases. The CDR3 is 14 amino acids. CDR1 SGHRS and CDR2 YFSETQ come from the germline V gene. Germline trimming cut 3 bases from V and 1 base from J; bases unmatched to any gene: 3. The CDR3: CASSSGQFNYGYTF. In DNA, the CDR3 is TGCGCCAGCAGCTCGGGACAGTTTAACTATGGCTACACCTTC.

The V and J genes are TRBV25-1 and TRBJ2-3; no definite D call. Trimming removed 1 base from V and 1 base from J, with 9 bases in between. Per the germline V gene, CDR1 is MGHDK and CDR2 is SYGVNS. This CDR3 is 15 amino acids long. The CDR3 loop is CASSELSVGTDTQYF. The CDR3 DNA reads TGTGCCAGCAGTGAATTGTCCGTCGGCACAGATACGCAGTATTTT.

The rearrangement joins TRBV19 to TRBJ1-5; 9 bases map to TRBD1. The V gene's germline CDR1 is LNHDA and CDR2 SQIVND (reference sequence). V was pared by 8 bases and J by 6 bases, with 11 bases of the junction left unmatched. The CDR3 runs 15 residues. CDR3 loop: CASSRGTGTGQPQHF. The CDR3 DNA reads TGTGCCAGTTCTCGGGGGACAGGGACAGGTCAGCCCCAGCATTTT. The full variable domain, rest sourced from reference TRBV19 and TRBJ1-5, is DGGITQSPKYLFRKEGQNVTLSCEQNLNHDAMYWYRQDPGQGLRLIYYSQIVNDFQKGDIAEGYSVSREKKESFPLTVTSAQKNPTAFYLCASSRGTGTGQPQHFGDGTRLSIL.

V and J are TRBV10-3 and TRBJ1-1; TRBD1 agrees at 9 bases. The CDR3 is 13 residues long. Per germline, CDR1 ENHRY and CDR2 SYGVKD. Losses at the gene ends were 10 bases for V and 5 bases for J; bases not matched to a gene: 8. The CDR3 region is CATSEQGATEAFF. In DNA, the CDR3 is TGTGCCACCTCCGAACAGGGGGCGACTGAAGCTTTCTTT.

The chain is built from TRBV2 and TRBJ2-5, with 14 bases identical to TRBD2. With V trimmed by 7 bases and J by 5 bases, 6 bases remained unmatched. CDR3 length equals 15 residues. Germline V gene lookup returns CDR1 SNHLY and CDR2 FYNNEI. Written as DNA, the CDR3 is TGTGCCAGCACCGAGAGGACTAGCGGGAGGGAGACCCAGTACTTC. Protein sequence: CASTERTSGRETQYF.

CDR3 sequence reads: CASSYQGAEQFF. The DNA of the CDR3 is TGTGCCAGCAGCTACCAGGGTGCTGAGCAGTTCTTC. The genes are TRBV7-3 and TRBJ2-1; possible D gene TRBD1, 5 bases. V lost 4 bases to trimming and J lost 9 bases, with 10 bases between them. Germline lookup yields CDR1 SGHTA and CDR2 FQGTGA. The CDR3 consists of 12 residues.

This clone was detected only once. The genes are TRBV5-1 and TRBJ2-3, with 9 bases lining up with TRBD1. CDR3 length equals 15 residues. After removal of 0 bases from V and 2 bases from J, the junction contained 1 base not matched to a gene. CDR1 is SGHRS and CDR2 is YFSETQ in the germline V gene. The CDR3: CASSLGTGDTDTQYF. As DNA, the CDR3 is TGCGCCAGCAGCTTGGGGACAGGGGACACAGATACGCAGTATTTT.

This clone was counted a few times. This chain connects TRBV6-5 to TRBJ2-7, with TRBD1 as a possible D gene (5 bases). Germline V gene sequence: CDR1 MNHEY, CDR2 SVGAGI. CDR3 size: 13 residues. The V gene lost 2 bases and the J gene lost 7 bases, with 12 bases spanning the gap. For the CDR3, the DNA is TGTGCCAGCAGTTACGGGGCGGACCGGGAGCAGTACTTC. It yields the protein CASSYGADREQYF.

The chain combines TRBV28 with TRBJ2-2, with D possibly matching TRBD1 (6 bases). The V gene lost 8 bases and the J gene lost 0 bases, with 16 bases spanning the gap. This CDR3 spans 16 amino acids. Germline V CDR1 and CDR2: MDHEN, SYDVKM. CDR3 in amino acids: CASEAGDGANTGELFF. The CDR3 coding sequence is TGTGCCAGCGAAGCAGGGGACGGAGCGAACACCGGGGAGCTGTTTTTT.

The chain recombines TRBV29-1 with TRBJ2-7; weak D call: TRBD1 (6 bases). Germline assignment: CDR1 SQVTM and CDR2 ANQGSEA. V lost 7 bases to trimming and J lost 0 bases, with 10 bases between them. This CDR3 is 12 amino acids long. The CDR3 region has the DNA TGCAGCGGCCAGGGGTCCTCCTACGAGCAGTACTTC. This translates into CSGQGSSYEQYF.

V and J are TRBV7-9 and TRBJ2-5; 7 nucleotides align to TRBD1. Germline V gene sequence: CDR1 SEHNR, CDR2 FQNEAQ (reference sequence). V gave up 1 base and J gave up 5 bases; unmatched junction bases: 4. This CDR3 spans 14 amino acids. As DNA, the CDR3 is TGTGCCAGCAGCTTAGGGGACAGTAGGGAGACCCAGTACTTC. This translates into CASSLGDSRETQYF.

The V and J genes are TRBV5-1 and TRBJ1-1; D is unclear. This CDR3 region has 16 residues. Germline V gene sequence: CDR1 SGHRS, CDR2 YFSETQ. Trimming removed 0 bases from V and 0 bases from J, with 12 bases in between. The CDR3 DNA is TGCGCCAGCAGCTTGGCCGGCGGGATCTTGAACACTGAAGCTTTCTTT. Translation gives CASSLAGGILNTEAFF.